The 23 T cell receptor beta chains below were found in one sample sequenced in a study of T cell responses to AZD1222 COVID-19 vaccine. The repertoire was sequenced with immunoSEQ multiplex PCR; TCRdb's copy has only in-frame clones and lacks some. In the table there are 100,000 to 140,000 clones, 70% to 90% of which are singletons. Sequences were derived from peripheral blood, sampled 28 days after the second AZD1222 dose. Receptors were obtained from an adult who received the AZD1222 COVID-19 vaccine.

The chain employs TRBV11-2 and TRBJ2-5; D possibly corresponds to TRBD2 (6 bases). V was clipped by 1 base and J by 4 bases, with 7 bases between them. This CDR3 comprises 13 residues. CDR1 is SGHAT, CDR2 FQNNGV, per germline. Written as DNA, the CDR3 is TGTGCCAGCAGCTTAGGCGGGGCAGAGACCCAGTACTTC. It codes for CASSLGGAETQYF.

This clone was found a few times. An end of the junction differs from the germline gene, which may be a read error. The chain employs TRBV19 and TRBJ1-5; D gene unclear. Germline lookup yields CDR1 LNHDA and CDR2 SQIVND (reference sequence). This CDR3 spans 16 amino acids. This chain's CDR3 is CATGADRENSNQPQHF. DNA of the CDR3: TGTGCCACCGGAGCGGACCGGGAGAATAGCAACCAGCCCCAGCATTTT.

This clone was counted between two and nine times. CDR3 in amino acids: CASSLSRGRVEYEQYF. In DNA form, the CDR3 reads TGTGCCAGCAGCTTAAGTCGGGGGCGCGTTGAGTACGAGCAGTACTTC. The chain links TRBV11-3 to TRBJ2-7; either TRBD1 or TRBD2 may fit D (6 bases each). CDR1 is SGHNT and CDR2 is YENEEA in the germline V gene. Trimming left V 2 bases short and J 4 bases short, with 18 bases between. The CDR3 consists of 16 residues.

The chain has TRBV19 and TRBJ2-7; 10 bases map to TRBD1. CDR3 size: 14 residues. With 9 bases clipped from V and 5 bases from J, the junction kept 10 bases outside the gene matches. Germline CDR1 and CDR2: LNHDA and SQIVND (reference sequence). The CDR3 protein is CARKPGQGNHEQYF. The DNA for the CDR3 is TGTGCCAGAAAACCGGGACAGGGGAACCACGAGCAGTACTTC.

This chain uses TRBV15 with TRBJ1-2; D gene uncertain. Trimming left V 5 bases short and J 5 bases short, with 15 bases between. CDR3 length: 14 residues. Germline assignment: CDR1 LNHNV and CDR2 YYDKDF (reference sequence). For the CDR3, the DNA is TGTGCCACCAGCGAAGAGTTTGGGAGTTATGGCTACACCTTC. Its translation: CATSEEFGSYGYTF.

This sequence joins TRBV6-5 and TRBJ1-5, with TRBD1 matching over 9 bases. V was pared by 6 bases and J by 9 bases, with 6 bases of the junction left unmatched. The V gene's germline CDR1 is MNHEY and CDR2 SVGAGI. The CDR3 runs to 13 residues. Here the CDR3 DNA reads TGTGCCAGCAGGGGGACAGGGTTTGGGCCCCAGCATTTT. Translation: CASRGTGFGPQHF.

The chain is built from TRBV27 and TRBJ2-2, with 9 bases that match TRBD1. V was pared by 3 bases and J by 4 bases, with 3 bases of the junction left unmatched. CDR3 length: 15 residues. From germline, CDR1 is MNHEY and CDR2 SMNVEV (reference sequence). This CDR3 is CASSFGTGSTGELFF. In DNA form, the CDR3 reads TGTGCCAGCAGTTTCGGGACAGGGAGCACCGGGGAGCTGTTTTTT.

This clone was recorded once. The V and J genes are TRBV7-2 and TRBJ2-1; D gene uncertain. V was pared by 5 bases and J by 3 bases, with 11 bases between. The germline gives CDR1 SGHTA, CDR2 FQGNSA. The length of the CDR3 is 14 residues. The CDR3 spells CASSARTIYNEQFF. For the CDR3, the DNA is TGTGCCAGCAGCGCCCGGACCATCTACAATGAGCAGTTCTTC.

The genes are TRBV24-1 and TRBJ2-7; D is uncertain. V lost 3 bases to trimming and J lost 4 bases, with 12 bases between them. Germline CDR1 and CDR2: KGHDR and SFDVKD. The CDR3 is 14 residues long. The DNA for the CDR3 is TGTGCCACCAGTGATCCCGGACCCAAATACGAGCAGTACTTC. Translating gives CATSDPGPKYEQYF.

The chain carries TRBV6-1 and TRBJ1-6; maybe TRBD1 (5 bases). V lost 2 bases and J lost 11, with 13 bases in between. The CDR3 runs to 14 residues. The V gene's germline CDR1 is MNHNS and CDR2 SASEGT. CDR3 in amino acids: CASSEKGKAPPLHF. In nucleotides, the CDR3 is TGTGCCAGCAGTGAAAAGGGGAAAGCACCACCCCTCCACTTT.

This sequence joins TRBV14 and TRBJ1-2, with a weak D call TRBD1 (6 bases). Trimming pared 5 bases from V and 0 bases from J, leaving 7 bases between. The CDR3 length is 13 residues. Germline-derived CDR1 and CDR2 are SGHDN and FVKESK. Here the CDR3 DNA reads TGTGCCAGCAGCGGGGGGCCTAACTATGGCTACACCTTC. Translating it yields CASSGGPNYGYTF.

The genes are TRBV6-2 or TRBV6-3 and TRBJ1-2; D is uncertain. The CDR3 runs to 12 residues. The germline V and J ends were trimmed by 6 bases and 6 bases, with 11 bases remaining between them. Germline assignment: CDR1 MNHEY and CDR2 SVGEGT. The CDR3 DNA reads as TGTGCCAGCAGGCCTCTGGGCCATGGCTACACCTTC. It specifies CASRPLGHGYTF.

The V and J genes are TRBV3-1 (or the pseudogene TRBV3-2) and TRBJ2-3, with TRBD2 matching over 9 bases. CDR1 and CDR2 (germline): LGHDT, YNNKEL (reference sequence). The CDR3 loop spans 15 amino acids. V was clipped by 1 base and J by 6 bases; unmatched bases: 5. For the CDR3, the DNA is TGTGCCAGCAGCCAAGGGGGACTAGCTATGGATACGCAGTATTTT. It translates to CASSQGGLAMDTQYF.

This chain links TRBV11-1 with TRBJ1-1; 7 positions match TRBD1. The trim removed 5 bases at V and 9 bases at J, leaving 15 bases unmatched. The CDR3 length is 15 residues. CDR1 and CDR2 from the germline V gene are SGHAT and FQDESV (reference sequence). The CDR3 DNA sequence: TGTGCCAGCAGCCTATCAACTTGGGACAGAAGTAAAGCTTTCTTT. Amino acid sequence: CASSLSTWDRSKAFF.

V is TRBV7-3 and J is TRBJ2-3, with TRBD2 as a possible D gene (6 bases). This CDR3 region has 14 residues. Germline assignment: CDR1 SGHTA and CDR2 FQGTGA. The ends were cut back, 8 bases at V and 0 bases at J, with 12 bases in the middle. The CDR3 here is CASAGGHSTDTQYF. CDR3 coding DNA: TGTGCCAGCGCCGGAGGGCATAGCACAGATACGCAGTATTTT.

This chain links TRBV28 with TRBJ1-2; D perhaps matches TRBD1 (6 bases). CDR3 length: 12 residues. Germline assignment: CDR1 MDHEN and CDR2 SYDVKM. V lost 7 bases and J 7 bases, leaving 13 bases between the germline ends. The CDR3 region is CASKGGPSGYTF. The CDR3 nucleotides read TGTGCCAGCAAGGGGGGGCCTTCTGGCTACACCTTC.

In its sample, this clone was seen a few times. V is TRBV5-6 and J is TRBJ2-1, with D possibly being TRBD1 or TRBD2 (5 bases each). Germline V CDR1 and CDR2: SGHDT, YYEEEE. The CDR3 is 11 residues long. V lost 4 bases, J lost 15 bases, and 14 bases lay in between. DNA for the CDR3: TGTGCCAGCAGCGCCGGGACCGAGTTGTTCTTC. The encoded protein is CASSAGTELFF. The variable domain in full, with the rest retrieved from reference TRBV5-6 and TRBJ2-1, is DAGVTQSPTHLIKTRGQQVTLRCSPKSGHDTVSWYQQALGQGPQFIFQYYEEEERQRGNFPDRFSGHQFPNYSSELNVNALLLGDSALYLCASSAGTELFFGPGTRLTVL.

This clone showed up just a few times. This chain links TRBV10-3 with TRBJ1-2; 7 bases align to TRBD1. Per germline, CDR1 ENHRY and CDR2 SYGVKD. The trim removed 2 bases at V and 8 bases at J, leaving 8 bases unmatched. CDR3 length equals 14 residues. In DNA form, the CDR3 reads TGTGCCATCAGTGAGCCTCTCAGGGGGAACGGCTACACCTTC. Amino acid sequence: CAISEPLRGNGYTF.

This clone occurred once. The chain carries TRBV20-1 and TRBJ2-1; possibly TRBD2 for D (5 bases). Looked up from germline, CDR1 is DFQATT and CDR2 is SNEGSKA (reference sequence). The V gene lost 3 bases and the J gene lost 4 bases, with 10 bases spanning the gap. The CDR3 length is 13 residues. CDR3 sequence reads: CSASGEKYNEQFF. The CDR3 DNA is TGCAGTGCTAGTGGGGAGAAATACAATGAGCAGTTCTTC.

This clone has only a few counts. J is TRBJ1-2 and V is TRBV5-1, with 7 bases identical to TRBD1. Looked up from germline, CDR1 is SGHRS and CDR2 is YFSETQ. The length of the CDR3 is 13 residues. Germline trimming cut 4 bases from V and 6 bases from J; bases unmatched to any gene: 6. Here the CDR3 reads CASSLDREDGYTF. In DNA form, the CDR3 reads TGCGCCAGCAGCCTTGACAGGGAGGATGGCTACACCTTC.

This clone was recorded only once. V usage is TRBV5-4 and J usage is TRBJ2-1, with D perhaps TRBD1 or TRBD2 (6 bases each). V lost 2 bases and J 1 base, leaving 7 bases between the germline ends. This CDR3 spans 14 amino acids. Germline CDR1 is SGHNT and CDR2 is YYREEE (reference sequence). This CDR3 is CASSLGGSYNEQFF. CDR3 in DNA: TGTGCCAGCAGCTTAGGGGGGTCCTACAATGAGCAGTTCTTC.

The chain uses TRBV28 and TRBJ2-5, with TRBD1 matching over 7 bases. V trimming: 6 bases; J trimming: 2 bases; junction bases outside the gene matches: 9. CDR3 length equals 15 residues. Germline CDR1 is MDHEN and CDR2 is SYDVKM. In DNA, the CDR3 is TGTGCCAGCAGGTCGACAGGGTTATCTCAAGAGACCCAGTACTTC. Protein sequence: CASRSTGLSQETQYF.

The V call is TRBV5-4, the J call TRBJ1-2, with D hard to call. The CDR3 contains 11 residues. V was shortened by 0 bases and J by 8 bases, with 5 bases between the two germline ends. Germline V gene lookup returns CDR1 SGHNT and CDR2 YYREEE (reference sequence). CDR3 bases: TGTGCCAGCAGCTTGGGAGCAGGCTACACCTTC. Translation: CASSLGAGYTF.